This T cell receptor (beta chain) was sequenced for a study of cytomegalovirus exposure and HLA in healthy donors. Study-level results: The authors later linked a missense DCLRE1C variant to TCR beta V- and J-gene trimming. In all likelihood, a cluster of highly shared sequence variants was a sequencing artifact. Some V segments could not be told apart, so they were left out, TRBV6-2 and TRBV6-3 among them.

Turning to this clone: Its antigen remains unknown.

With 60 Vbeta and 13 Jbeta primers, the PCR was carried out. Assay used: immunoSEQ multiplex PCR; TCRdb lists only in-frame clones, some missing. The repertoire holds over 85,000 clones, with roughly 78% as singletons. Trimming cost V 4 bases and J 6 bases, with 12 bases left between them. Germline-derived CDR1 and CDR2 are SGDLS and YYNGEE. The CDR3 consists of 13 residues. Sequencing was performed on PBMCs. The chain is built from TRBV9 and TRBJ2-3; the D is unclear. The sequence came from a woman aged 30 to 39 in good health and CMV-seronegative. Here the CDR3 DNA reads TGTGCCAGCAGCCTCCGGGTGGTCGATACGCAGTATTTT. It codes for CASSLRVVDTQYF.